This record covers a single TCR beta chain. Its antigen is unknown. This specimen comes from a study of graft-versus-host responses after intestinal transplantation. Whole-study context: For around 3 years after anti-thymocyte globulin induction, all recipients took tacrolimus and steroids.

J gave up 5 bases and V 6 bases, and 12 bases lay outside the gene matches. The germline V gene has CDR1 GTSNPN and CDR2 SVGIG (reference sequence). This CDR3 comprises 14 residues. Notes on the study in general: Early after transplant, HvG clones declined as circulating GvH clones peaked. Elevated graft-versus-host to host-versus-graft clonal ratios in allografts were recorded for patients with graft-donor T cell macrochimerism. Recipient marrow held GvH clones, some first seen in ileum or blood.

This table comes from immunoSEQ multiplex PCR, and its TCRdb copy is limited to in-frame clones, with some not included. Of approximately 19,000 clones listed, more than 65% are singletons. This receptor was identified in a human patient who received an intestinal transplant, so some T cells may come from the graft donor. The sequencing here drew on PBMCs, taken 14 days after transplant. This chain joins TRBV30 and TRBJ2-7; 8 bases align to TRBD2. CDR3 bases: TGTGCCTGCCTCCCCCGGGAGGGGTGGAACGAGCAGTACTTC. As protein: CACLPREGWNEQYF.